Included here is one TCR beta chain sequence, with context. The data were taken from a study of neurological immune-mediated disorders. V was clipped by 7 bases and J by 6 bases, with 11 bases between them. The length of the CDR3 is 12 residues. Using its own MiXCR run on the 5' RACE reads, TCRdb lists one record per CDR3 protein. Of tens of thousands of distinct CDR3 sequences listed, roughly 3.5% are singletons. The TCR sequence derives from a woman aged 45-65 years with multiple sclerosis. The chain uses TRBV12-3 or TRBV12-4 and TRBJ2-3, with D perhaps given as TRBD1 or TRBD2 (6 bases each). Sequencing used PBMCs. The CDR3 bases are TGTGCCAGCAAGGGGGGTAGGGATACGCAGTATTTT. Its protein product is CASKGGRDTQYF.